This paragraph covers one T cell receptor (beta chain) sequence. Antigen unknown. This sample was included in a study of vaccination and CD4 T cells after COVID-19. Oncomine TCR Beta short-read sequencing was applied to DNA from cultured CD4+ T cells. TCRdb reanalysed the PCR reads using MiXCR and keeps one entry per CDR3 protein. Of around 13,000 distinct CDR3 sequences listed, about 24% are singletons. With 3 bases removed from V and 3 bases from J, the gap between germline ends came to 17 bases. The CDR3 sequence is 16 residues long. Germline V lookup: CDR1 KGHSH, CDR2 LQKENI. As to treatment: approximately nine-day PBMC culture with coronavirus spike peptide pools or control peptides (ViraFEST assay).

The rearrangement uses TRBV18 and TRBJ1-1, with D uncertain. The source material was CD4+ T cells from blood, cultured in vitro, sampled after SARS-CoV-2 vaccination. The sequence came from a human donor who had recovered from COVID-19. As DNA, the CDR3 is TGTGCCAGCTCACCTCGGGCTTCCGACGGGGACACTGAAGCTTTCTTT. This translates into CASSPRASDGDTEAFF. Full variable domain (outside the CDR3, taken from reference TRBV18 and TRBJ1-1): NAGVMQNPRHLVRRRGQEARLRCSPMKGHSHVYWYRQLPEEGLKFMVYLQKENIIDESGMPKERFSAEFPKEGPSILRIQQVVRGDSAAYFCASSPRASDGDTEAFFGQGTRLTVV.